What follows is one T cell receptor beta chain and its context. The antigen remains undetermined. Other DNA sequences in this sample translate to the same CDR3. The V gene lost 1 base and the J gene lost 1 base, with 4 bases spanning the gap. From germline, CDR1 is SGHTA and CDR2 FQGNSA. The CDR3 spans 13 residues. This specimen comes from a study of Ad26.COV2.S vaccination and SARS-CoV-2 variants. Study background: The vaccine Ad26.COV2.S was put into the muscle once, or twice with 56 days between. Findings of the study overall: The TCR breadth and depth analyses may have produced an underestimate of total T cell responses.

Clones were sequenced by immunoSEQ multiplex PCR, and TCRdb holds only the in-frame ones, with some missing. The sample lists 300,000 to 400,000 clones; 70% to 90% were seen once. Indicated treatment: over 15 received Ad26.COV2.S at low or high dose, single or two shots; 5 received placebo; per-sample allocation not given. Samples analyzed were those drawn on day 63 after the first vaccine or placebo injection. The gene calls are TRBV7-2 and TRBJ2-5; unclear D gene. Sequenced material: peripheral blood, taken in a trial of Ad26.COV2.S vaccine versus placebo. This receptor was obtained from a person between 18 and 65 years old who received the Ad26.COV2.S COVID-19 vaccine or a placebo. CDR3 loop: CASSLGPQETQYF. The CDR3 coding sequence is TGTGCCAGCAGCTTAGGTCCCCAAGAGACCCAGTACTTC.